The 26 T cell receptor beta chains given below trace back to one sample, sequenced in a study of T cell repertoires in cytomegalovirus infection. TCRdb used MiXCR to reprocess the reads, holding one entry per CDR3 protein. The data show approximately 600,000 distinct CDR3 sequences, almost 40% seen once. No antigen is known for these receptors. This specimen was cultured PBMCs, taken from culture after CMV antigen stimulation. The receptors were sampled from a human donor in good health (CMV status not recorded). Some clones in this sample may be carry-over from other donors' samples.

This chain joins TRBV20-1 and TRBJ2-7; 13 nucleotides match TRBD2. This CDR3 has 16 residues. CDR1 and CDR2 from the germline V gene are DFQATT and SNEGSKA (reference sequence). J gave up 4 bases and V 3 bases, and 9 bases lay outside the gene matches. The DNA for the CDR3 is TGCAGTGCTAGTGGCCCGGGACTAGCGGGGACATACGAGCAGTACTTC. Amino acids: CSASGPGLAGTYEQYF.

The chain is built from TRBV7-8 and TRBJ2-7; 8 nucleotides line up with TRBD2. Germline loops: CDR1 SGHVS, CDR2 FQNEAQ. This CDR3 spans 15 amino acids. V lost 5 bases, J lost 1 base, and 7 bases stayed unmatched. This CDR3 is CASSPRRLASYEQYF. The CDR3 DNA reads TGTGCCAGCAGCCCGAGACGACTAGCGTCCTACGAGCAGTACTTC.

This clonotype was recorded a few times. CDR3 DNA sequence: TGTGCCAGCAGCTTAGCAGCGGGAGGGGAGACCCAGTACTTC. Residues: CASSLAAGGETQYF. The genes are TRBV7-9 and TRBJ2-5, with 10 nucleotides matching TRBD2. Trimming took 0 bases from V and 5 from J; bases not matched to a gene: 0. Germline assignment: CDR1 SEHNR and CDR2 FQNEAQ (reference sequence). This CDR3 contains 14 residues.

V and J are TRBV7-6 and TRBJ2-2; a possible D gene is TRBD2 (6 bases). V was pared by 3 bases and J by 6 bases, with 8 bases between. The CDR3 sequence is 13 residues long. The germline V gene encodes CDR1 SGHVS and CDR2 FNYEAQ. The CDR3 is CASSFGGSGELFF. CDR3 bases: TGTGCCAGCAGCTTCGGAGGGTCCGGGGAGCTGTTTTTT.

Points on this clonotype: Sequence at one end of the junction differs from germline and may be a read error. The rearrangement links TRBV7-8 to TRBJ2-2; possibly TRBD2 for D (5 bases). There are 14 residues in the CDR3. Germline loops: CDR1 SGHVS, CDR2 FQNEAQ. The CDR3 protein is CASKSPAGTGELVF. CDR3 DNA sequence: TGTGCCAGCAAGTCACCGGCAGGCACCGGGGAGCTGGTTTTT.

CDR3 DNA sequence: TGCGCCAGCAGCTTGTCGGGTGAAAATACGCAGTATTTT. It codes for CASSLSGENTQYF. The V call is TRBV5-1, the J call TRBJ2-3; the D is unclear. CDR3 length equals 13 residues. From germline, CDR1 is SGHRS and CDR2 YFSETQ. Trimming removed 1 base from V and 7 bases from J, with 10 bases in between.

The V gene is TRBV6-5, the J gene TRBJ1-2; D is uncertain. Deletions cut 6 bases from V and 3 bases from J, with 11 bases between. The length of the CDR3 is 13 residues. Germline V gene sequence: CDR1 MNHEY, CDR2 SVGAGI. CDR3 nucleotides: TGTGCCAGCAGACAACGGGAAGACTATGGCTACACCTTC. Encoded protein: CASRQREDYGYTF.

This clonotype was counted a few times. This chain joins TRBV19 and TRBJ1-1; no definite D call. The CDR3 is 13 residues long. The germline V gene has CDR1 LNHDA and CDR2 SQIVND (reference sequence). Trimming left V 3 bases short and J 2 bases short, with 7 bases between. The CDR3 DNA sequence: TGTGCCAGTAGTATCCTATTAAACACTGAAGCTTTCTTT. Protein sequence: CASSILLNTEAFF.

This clonotype was seen a handful of times. The rearrangement uses TRBV12-3 or TRBV12-4 and TRBJ1-2; 7 nucleotides align to TRBD1. V dropped 1 base and J dropped 7; count of bases not matched to a gene: 9. This CDR3 contains 15 residues. CDR3 DNA: TGTGCCAGCAGTTTAGGCAGAGGGGGCGTTTCTGGCTACACCTTC. Its protein product is CASSLGRGGVSGYTF.

The chain recombines TRBV6-1 with TRBJ1-5; weak D call: TRBD1 (5 bases). Trimming pared 2 bases from V and 6 bases from J, leaving 11 bases between. Germline assignment: CDR1 MNHNS and CDR2 SASEGT. The CDR3 runs 14 residues. The CDR3 loop is CASSENSGSQPQHF. CDR3 nucleotide sequence: TGTGCCAGCAGTGAAAATTCAGGGTCTCAGCCCCAGCATTTT.

J is TRBJ2-1 and V is TRBV29-1; TRBD2 agrees at 11 bases. V shed 3 bases and J 5 bases; nucleotides not matched to a gene: 6. The germline CDR1 and CDR2 sequences are SQVTM and ANQGSEA. The CDR3 is 15 residues long. This CDR3 reads CSVEPGLAADNEQFF. CDR3 DNA: TGCAGCGTTGAGCCGGGACTAGCGGCCGACAATGAGCAGTTCTTC.

This clonotype was picked up a small number of times. The chain combines TRBV12-3 or TRBV12-4 with TRBJ2-5; TRBD2 aligns across 13 bases. With V trimmed by 6 bases and J by 10 bases, 20 bases remained unmatched. The CDR3 extends over 18 amino acids. CDR3 DNA: TGTGCCAGCAGCCGACTAGCGGGAGGCTCCAGAGACCGAGGTGTCCAGTACTTC. This sequence encodes CASSRLAGGSRDRGVQYF.

The V and J genes are TRBV5-6 and TRBJ1-5; D may be TRBD1 (6 bases). The CDR3 contains 18 residues. V lost 4 bases and J lost 0, with 20 bases in between. Looked up from germline, CDR1 is SGHDT and CDR2 is YYEEEE. The CDR3 coding sequence is TGTGCCAGCAGCACCACGACAGGACACCTTTATAGCAATCAGCCCCAGCATTTT. Its translation is CASSTTTGHLYSNQPQHF.

The J gene is TRBJ2-5, the V gene TRBV19; TRBD1 agrees at 7 bases. With 5 bases clipped from V and 1 base from J, the junction kept 7 bases outside the gene matches. The CDR3 length is 15 residues. Germline assignment: CDR1 LNHDA and CDR2 SQIVND (reference sequence). CDR3 sequence: CASSPHGTVQETQYF. In DNA, the CDR3 is TGTGCCAGTAGTCCCCACGGGACAGTCCAAGAGACCCAGTACTTC.

V is TRBV27 and J is TRBJ1-6, with D maybe TRBD1 (5 bases). The ends were cut back, 8 bases at V and 7 bases at J, with 18 bases in the middle. CDR1 is MNHEY, CDR2 SMNVEV, per germline (reference sequence). The length of the CDR3 is 15 residues. CDR3 loop: CASLNLRVVNSPLHF. As DNA, the CDR3 is TGTGCCAGCCTTAACCTCAGGGTCGTCAATTCACCCCTCCACTTT.

The V call is TRBV4-3, the J call TRBJ2-5, with 7 bases identical to TRBD2. Germline V gives CDR1 LGHNA, CDR2 YSLEER. The CDR3 runs to 15 residues. V was clipped by 2 bases and J by 0 bases; unmatched bases: 3. The CDR3 DNA sequence: TGCGCCAGCAGCCAACTCGGGACTAACCAAGAGACCCAGTACTTC. The encoded protein is CASSQLGTNQETQYF.

The chain uses TRBV2 and TRBJ2-7; 10 bases agree with TRBD1. Germline CDR1 and CDR2: SNHLY and FYNNEI. J was trimmed by 5 bases and V by 6 bases; bases with no gene match: 10. This CDR3 has 15 residues. CDR3 residues: CASSPPGQGLNEQYF. CDR3 sequence (DNA): TGTGCCAGCAGCCCCCCGGGACAGGGGCTTAACGAGCAGTACTTC. Together with reference TRBV2 and TRBJ2-7, the CDR3 gives the full variable domain: EPEVTQTPSHQVTQMGQEVILRCVPISNHLYFYWYRQILGQKVEFLVSFYNNEISEKSEIFDDQFSVERPDGSNFTLKIRSTKLEDSAMYFCASSPPGQGLNEQYFGPGTRLTVT.

This clonotype showed up just a few times. The CDR3 coding sequence is TGTGCCAGCAGCTCTTCCCGAGGGAACTCACCCCTCCACTTT. This translates into CASSSSRGNSPLHF. This sequence joins TRBV7-2 and TRBJ1-6; no firm D call. Germline CDR1 and CDR2: SGHTA and FQGNSA. This CDR3 has 14 residues. Trimming removed 4 bases at V and 10 bases at J, with 14 bases between. The entire variable domain, with the rest obtained from reference TRBV7-2 and TRBJ1-6, is as follows: GAGVSQSPSNKVTEKGKDVELRCDPISGHTALYWYRQSLGQGLEFLIYFQGNSAPDKSGLPSDRFSAERTGGSVSTLTIQRTQQEDSAVYLCASSSSRGNSPLHFGNGTRLTVT.

This clonotype came up many times. This chain links TRBV7-8 with TRBJ1-1; D is unresolved. Trimming removed 1 base at V and 10 bases at J, with 10 bases between. This CDR3 is 12 amino acids long. In germline, CDR1 is SGHVS, CDR2 FQNEAQ. This CDR3 is CASSLGANGAFF. The CDR3 nucleotides are TGTGCCAGCAGCTTAGGGGCCAACGGAGCTTTCTTT.

This clonotype was counted ten times or more. V gene TRBV7-2 combines with J gene TRBJ2-6, with 7 nucleotides matching TRBD2. V was pared by 5 bases and J by 0 bases, with 16 bases of the junction left unmatched. Germline V gene lookup returns CDR1 SGHTA and CDR2 FQGNSA. The CDR3 has 20 amino acids. The CDR3 region is CASSQWGGFYETSGANVLTF. CDR3 sequence (DNA): TGTGCCAGCAGCCAATGGGGGGGTTTCTACGAAACCTCTGGGGCCAACGTCCTGACTTTC.

Only a few counts were recorded for this clonotype. The chain carries TRBV6-2 or TRBV6-3 and TRBJ2-1; 7 bases map to TRBD2. The CDR3 has 11 residues. Germline assignment: CDR1 MNHEY and CDR2 SVGEGT. V shed 8 bases, J shed 8 bases, and the junction held 3 bases outside the gene matches. The CDR3 region has the DNA TGTGCCAGCGCGCGGGAGCATGAGCAGTTCTTC. Protein: CASAREHEQFF.

This clonotype has only a few counts. The chain couples TRBV6-2 or TRBV6-3 to TRBJ2-3; D call uncertain. The CDR3 covers 14 residues. Between the trimmed V and J ends, which lost 2 bases and 2 bases, there was a span of 8 bases. The germline gives CDR1 MNHEY, CDR2 SVGEGT. CDR3 DNA: TGTGCCAGCAGTTACATTTCGGCCACAGATACGCAGTATTTT. As protein: CASSYISATDTQYF.

This clonotype has a count of ten or more. The genes are TRBV7-2 and TRBJ2-1; a weak D match, TRBD2 (6 bases). Trimming removed 4 bases at V and 3 bases at J, with 16 bases between. Germline V gene sequence: CDR1 SGHTA, CDR2 FQGNSA. The CDR3 spans 16 residues. As DNA, the CDR3 is TGTGCCAGCAGCTCCACTTTTTCGGGACTCTACAATGAGCAGTTCTTC. Its translation: CASSSTFSGLYNEQFF.

The chain has TRBV6-1 and TRBJ1-1; D unclear. In germline, CDR1 is MNHNS, CDR2 SASEGT. Trimming took 6 bases from V and 4 from J, leaving 9 bases between them. The CDR3 extends over 12 amino acids. Here the CDR3 reads CASREWVTEAFF. CDR3 sequence (DNA): TGTGCCAGCAGGGAATGGGTCACTGAAGCTTTCTTT.

V usage is TRBV7-2 and J usage is TRBJ1-5; 8 positions match TRBD1. The V and J ends lost 1 base and 2 bases, in that order; junction bases with no gene match: 10. Germline V gives CDR1 SGHTA, CDR2 FQGNSA. The CDR3 totals 18 residues. This CDR3 is CASSLGRQGSLGNQPQHF. The DNA for the CDR3 is TGTGCCAGCAGCTTAGGGCGACAGGGGTCTTTGGGCAATCAGCCCCAGCATTTT.

The chain carries TRBV11-2 and TRBJ2-5, with D uncertain. Trimming shortened V by 2 bases and J by 4 bases, and 11 bases separated the two germline ends. CDR1 and CDR2 from the germline V gene are SGHAT and FQNNGV. CDR3 size: 14 residues. The CDR3 DNA reads TGTGCCAGCAGCTTATATCTCTCTCTAGAGACCCAGTACTTC. It translates to CASSLYLSLETQYF.